This entry is about one T cell receptor beta chain. This receptor's antigen is unknown. No qualities accompany the bases; no much larger clone lies one base away. The library came from the immunoSEQ multiplex PCR assay. The authors' analysis ran thus. A statistical classification framework was built for diagnosing cytomegalovirus status from the catalog of TCR beta chain sequences. The clones in this table, taken by TCRdb from immuneACCESS, are in-frame only. Not every clone is retained; where verified, under half of the shortfall comes from an unresolved V gene, and the cause of the rest is unknown. V and J calls and clone size are given by that table; D and trimming were obtained from the DNA. The sample includes 150,000 to 200,000 clones, with almost 85% observed a single time. About 9.4% of the sample is held by the ten biggest clonotypes. The sample is drawn from a study of cytomegalovirus exposure and HLA in healthy donors (dated by TCRdb to about 2017). For the study in its entirety: According to a later analysis, one platform produced both the 120 validation repertoires and the 620 or so repertoires of the first cohort. A separate validation cohort of about 110 different subjects was used in addition to the approximately 610-subject first cohort. The aim of the study was to test whether cataloging public T cell receptors could identify signatures of past pathogen exposure. To predict cytomegalovirus infection status, the study combined high-throughput TCR immunosequencing, statistical association of individual TCRs with disease status, and machine learning.

The donors belonged to the validation cohort of about 130 subjects, which was separate from the approximately 610-subject first cohort. The germline V gene encodes CDR1 LNHDA and CDR2 SQIVND (reference sequence). V is cut by 9 bases and J by 5 bases, and the space between the germline ends is 22 bases. The CDR3 spans 15 residues, from the cysteine through the phenylalanine. Left in the record is the CDR3 DNA by itself, 45 bases read in frame from the first base. Broader findings and caveats from the paper: Across donors, most TCR sequences were observed very rarely, whereas some public TCRs were present in many individuals. A later analysis lacked HLA typing for the validation cohort, so it scored co-occurrence in that cohort across all 110 or so repertoires. In vitro tests confirmed that a few of the cytomegalovirus-associated TCR beta chains recognize cytomegalovirus antigens. The authors suggested that the approach could potentially be extended to other disease states and immunological phenotypes. Cytomegalovirus status was reported to be diagnosed by the classifier with high specificity and sensitivity in both the original and validation cohorts. In the study, 150 to 200 TCR beta chains were listed as associated with cytomegalovirus. Subsequent analysis determined that TCRs grouped into clusters in the first cohort also showed a tendency toward co-occurrence across the roughly 120 validation repertoires, and 94% of cluster scores exceeded 0.

This chain is built from TRBV19 and TRBJ1-1; possibly the D gene is TRBD1, per 5 matching bases. This sequence was found in a man aged 25 to 40 in good health and CMV-seropositive. Sequencing was performed on PBMCs. The CDR3 reads as follows: CASSRVRGRGTEAFF. The DNA reads TGTGCCAGCAGTCGGGTCAGAGGGCGGGGGACTGAAGCTTTCTTT.